The source of this TCR beta chain is a study of T cells in Graves' hyperthyroidism and ophthalmopathy (dated by TCRdb to the late 2010s). Regarding the research as a whole: Peripheral blood samples were taken at initial diagnosis, before any treatment was given. To identify TCR V-J signatures that set the groups apart, the researchers used a discovery cohort of approximately 98 patients, made up of under 45 with Graves' ophthalmopathy and 57 with stable Graves' hyperthyroidism. Prospective prediction of ophthalmopathy was tested in an independent validation cohort of 18 to 20 hyperthyroidism patients and around 16 patients who later progressed to ophthalmopathy. For training and testing, the approximately 92 patients in the discovery cohort were randomly divided in a 7:3 ratio. In roughly six Graves' hyperthyroidism patients, the study also compared T-cell repertoires from thyroid tissue with T-cell repertoires from blood. Following sampling, methimazole starting at 30 mg daily was given to hyperthyroidism patients, and high-dose intravenous methylprednisolone was given to ophthalmopathy patients. The paper reports TCR Vbeta CDR3 sequencing of fewer than 150 peripheral blood samples: approximately 41 ophthalmopathy, under 80 hyperthyroidism and about 17 progressor patients. What the research found in general, with its limitations: In validation, the model predicted progression to ophthalmopathy a median of approximately 6.3 months before onset, with approximately 70% sensitivity and roughly 72% specificity. A model built on a 13 V-J signature distinguished ophthalmopathy from stable hyperthyroidism, reaching around 90% sensitivity and around 81% specificity in cross-validation and 80%/75% in testing. Sample size was not statistically predetermined, and blinding of investigators to group allocation was not performed. Most expanded thyroid clonotypes (frequency above 0.001) were also detected in blood, a finding suggesting that blood repertoires may reflect thyroid immune responses.

There are many counts of this clonotype. Its antigen is currently not known. No clone much larger than this one lies a single base away; base qualities are absent. The TCR beta CDR3 regions were amplified from the RNA transcripts. The TCR CDR3 was subjected to a first round of RT-PCR using the HTBI primer set and the Qiagen OneStep RT-PCR kit. A second multiplex PCR round built the libraries, followed by size selection and purification. Paired-end sequencing of the libraries was performed with 100 bp reads on an Illumina HiSeq2000. As for the authors' bioinformatics: SOAPnuke was used to process the raw data, with reads discarded if the reads contained adapters or uncalled bases, had a mean Phred below 15, or lacked an exact constant-primer or identifier match. High-quality paired reads were merged using COPE v1.2.5, and each unique nucleotide sequence was defined as a clonotype. Clonotypes were aligned to IMGT TRBV, TRBD and TRBJ reference segments using MiTCR v1.1. The analysis was restricted to V-J combinations with a frequency above 0.0001, which together covered about 99% of the repertoires. The TCS score was defined as F50 (clonal expansion) divided by E x V (chaos), with BLOSUM62-based TCRdist calculated between CDR3 peptides within each V-J. Welch's t-statistics and random forest reduced 500 to 550 V-J features to 10 to 15, which were used in a naive Bayes classifier (R e1071). TCRdb ran its own pipeline on the public reads, namely fastp trimming at Q25 and MiXCR clone calling, and kept in-frame beta chains. When rows share a CDR3 protein, they turn into one entry using the most common DNA and genes. None of the V and J calls come from the authors' own analysis; TCRdb made them. This sample gives more than 450,000 distinct CDR3 sequences in total; 12% to 15% of them show up just once. The ten most abundant clones make up approximately 15% of the sample.

Inclusive of the bounding cysteine and phenylalanine, the CDR3 is 15 residues long. CDR3 DNA is the only sequence kept; it has 45 bases, read in frame from the first base. Relative to germline, V is 5 bases shorter and J is 3 bases shorter, with 14 bases between their ends. The germline V gene supplies CDR1 SGHTA and CDR2 FQGNSA. Graves' hyperthyroidism was defined as stable when no progression to ophthalmopathy occurred over 18 months of follow-up. The hyperthyroidism patients were between 18 and 65 years old and newly diagnosed, with a disease duration of less than 2 months. Patients with uncontrolled infections, other autoimmune diseases, pregnancy or lactation were excluded. Diagnoses relied on clinical symptoms, serum thyroxine and TRAb, thyroid ultrasound and orbital computed tomography. PBMCs were isolated from around 10 ml of fresh peripheral blood by Ficoll-Paque density gradient centrifugation. Total RNA was extracted with Trizol reagent, and quality was checked on an Agilent 2100 Bioanalyzer.

Rearrangement joined TRBV7-2 to TRBJ1-5; no confident D gene assignment can be made. The specimen sequenced was blood. This TCR was recovered from a woman between 35 and 50 years old with Graves' hyperthyroidism. The CDR3 sequence is CASSTDVGNNQPQHF. The sequenced DNA is TGTGCCAGCAGCACAGACGTGGGAAACAATCAGCCCCAGCATTTT.